Given below is one T cell receptor (beta chain) in context. What it binds is unknown. The sample originates from a study of monozygotic twins with inflammatory bowel disease. Study-wide points: Patient repertoires may have gained variability from differing immunosuppressive treatments.

Whole blood supplied total RNA, and T cells were not sorted. Germline loops: CDR1 SGHRS, CDR2 YFSETQ. The CDR3 runs to 13 residues. Via template switching, UMIs carrying a 6-nucleotide sample barcode were introduced. TCRdb re-called the 5' RACE reads and gives one entry per CDR3 protein, without DNA. Its listing shows 200,000 to 250,000 distinct CDR3 sequences. Sequencing input: blood. The genes are TRBV5-1 and TRBJ1-1; TCRdb calls TRBD1, which cannot be checked without DNA. The source is a human donor with ulcerative colitis or Crohn's disease, or a healthy co-twin of an affected twin (not recorded which). The CDR3 here is CASSVGQGPEAFF.